A selection of T cell receptor beta chains follows, all from one sample in a study of regulatory T cells in long-lasting Graves disease. In TCRdb, the multiplex PCR reads were re-called with MiXCR into one record per CDR3 protein. The sample has around 480,000 distinct CDR3 sequences, around 16% seen once. The sample was also reused in another study, on T cells in Graves' hyperthyroidism and ophthalmopathy.

Source: peripheral blood mononuclear cells (PBMCs), taken at new diagnosis, from a patient treated with antithyroid drugs. The receptor set was obtained from a man aged 40-55 years with Graves disease. CDR3s include the opening cysteine and the closing phenylalanine or tryptophan. The D gene is left open where the match is weak. Clone size, where shown, is once, few, many, or a class for clones that have expanded.

>many|TRBJ2-2|TRBV2|-
CASMRGWTGELFF
TGTGCCAGCATGAGGGGCTGGACCGGGGAGCTGTTTTTT
>-|TRBJ2-7|TRBV6-1|TRBD1
CASSLGQGKNEQYF
TGTGCCAGCAGTCTCGGACAGGGAAAGAACGAGCAGTACTTC
>many|TRBJ2-1|TRBV7-2|-
CASSLGFGVYNEQFF
TGTGCCAGCAGCTTAGGGTTTGGGGTCTACAATGAGCAGTTCTTC
>-|TRBJ1-5|TRBV27|-
CASSSGRGGWPQHF
TGTGCCAGCAGTTCGGGGAGGGGTGGGTGGCCCCAGCATTTT
>many|TRBJ2-1|TRBV20-1|TRBD1
CSASRDRGEQFF
TGCAGTGCTAGTAGGGACAGGGGCGAGCAGTTCTTC
>many|TRBJ2-7|TRBV7-9|-
CASSLAQTGEYEQYF
TGTGCCAGCAGCTTAGCGCAGACAGGAGAGTACGAGCAGTACTTC
>-|TRBJ2-3|TRBV7-3|-
CASSDGGGRTQYF
TGTGCCAGCAGCGACGGGGGTGGTAGGACGCAGTATTTT
>few|TRBJ2-3|TRBV19|TRBD2
CASRLAGDTQYF
TGTGCCAGTAGGCTAGCGGGAGATACGCAGTATTTT
>many|TRBJ2-2|TRBV7-6|-
CASSLGAYNTGELFF
TGTGCCAGCAGCTTGGGTGCTTATAACACCGGGGAGCTGTTTTTT
>-|TRBJ2-3|TRBV11-3|TRBD2
CASSWGSGRNGRDTQYF
TGTGCCAGCAGCTGGGGAAGCGGGAGGAATGGAAGAGATACGCAGTATTTT
>-|TRBJ1-4|TRBV11-2|-
CASSAPGGVREKLFF
TGTGCCAGCAGCGCCCCGGGGGGGGTTCGTGAAAAACTGTTTTTT
>few|TRBJ1-2|TRBV29-1|TRBD1
CSVVGQGPNYGYTF
TGCAGCGTTGTCGGACAGGGCCCCAACTATGGCTACACCTTC
>-|TRBJ1-5|TRBV30|TRBD1
CAWSYRDRSVGPQHF
TGTGCCTGGAGTTACCGGGACAGGTCGGTGGGGCCCCAGCATTTT
>-|TRBJ1-2|TRBV3-1|-
CASSQDGGLYGYTF
TGTGCCAGCAGCCAAGACGGGGGGTTATATGGCTACACCTTC
>few|TRBJ2-2|TRBV3-1|TRBD2
CASSPARLAGVGELFF
TGTGCCAGCAGCCCCGCCAGGCTAGCGGGAGTCGGGGAGCTGTTTTTT
>-|TRBJ1-6|TRBV3-1|-
CASSPRVGAYNSPLHF
TGTGCCAGCAGCCCTCGGGTAGGAGCCTATAATTCACCCCTCCACTTT
>many|TRBJ2-5|TRBV20-1|TRBD2
CSARDTVLAETQYF
TGCAGTGCTAGAGATACCGTACTAGCGGAGACCCAGTACTTC
>many|TRBJ1-1|TRBV5-1|-
CASSLEAGLTEAFF
TGCGCCAGCAGCTTGGAGGCAGGGCTCACTGAAGCTTTCTTT
>few|TRBJ1-4|TRBV27|-
CASSSGVGEKLFF
TGTGCCAGCAGTTCCGGGGTCGGAGAAAAACTGTTTTTT
>many|TRBJ1-2|TRBV6-1|-
CASSRIGQVIYGYTF
TGTGCCAGCAGTAGAATCGGGCAGGTGATCTATGGCTACACCTTC
>many|TRBJ2-6|TRBV28|-
CASSLGGVPGANVLTF
TGTGCCAGCAGTTTGGGGGGAGTTCCTGGGGCCAACGTCCTGACTTTC
>-|TRBJ2-7|TRBV29-1|-
CSVGDPRAYEQYF
TGCAGCGTTGGAGACCCCAGGGCCTACGAGCAGTACTTC
>-|TRBJ2-1|TRBV12-3/TRBV12-4|-
CASSVNRVRNEQFF
TGTGCCAGCAGTGTAAACAGGGTTCGGAATGAGCAGTTCTTC
>many|TRBJ2-6|TRBV24-1|-
CATSDPSPGSGANVLTF
TGTGCCACCAGTGACCCCTCCCCCGGGTCCGGGGCCAACGTCCTGACTTTC
>-|TRBJ2-1|TRBV5-1|TRBD1
CASSFRDRSYNEQFF
TGCGCCAGCAGCTTCCGGGACAGATCCTACAATGAGCAGTTCTTC
>many|TRBJ1-6|TRBV2|TRBD1
CASSSGTGLSNSPLHF
TGTGCCAGCAGTTCCGGGACAGGGTTAAGCAATTCACCCCTCCACTTT
>few|TRBJ2-2|TRBV19|TRBD1
CASSIPSRTGVTGELFF
TGTGCCAGTAGTATCCCTTCCCGGACAGGGGTCACCGGGGAGCTGTTTTTT
>-|TRBJ2-7|TRBV11-2|-
CASSPRRRGEFDEQYF
TGTGCCAGCAGCCCTAGAAGGAGGGGCGAGTTCGACGAGCAGTACTTC
>-|TRBJ2-2|TRBV4-2|TRBD2
CASSQDGTSGNTGELFF
TGTGCCAGCAGCCAAGATGGGACTAGCGGGAACACCGGGGAGCTGTTTTTT